This T cell receptor beta chain appears in the sequencing data of a study of shared clonotypes between healthy human individuals. The V gene's germline CDR1 is SGDLS and CDR2 YYNGEE. The CDR3 spans 15 residues. The V gene end was trimmed by 3 bases and the J gene end by 6 bases; junction bases not matched to a gene: 11. As concerns this clone: What it binds is not known.

Whole-study findings and limits: A handful of donors shared around 5.2% of their naive CD4 clonotypes. Generation probabilities of non-shared clonotypes were lower (relative to those shared by all four donors).

The method was immunoSEQ multiplex PCR; TCRdb's version includes in-frame clones alone and lacks a portion of them. This table holds roughly 2,300,000 clones, around 92% found once. The origin of this receptor is a man aged 18 to 29 in good health. Some clones in this sample may be carry-over from other donors' samples. Input material: naive CD4+ T cells from PBMCs. Subset denoted: CD45RA+ positively selected. V gene TRBV9 combines with J gene TRBJ1-2; 7 bases fit TRBD1. The CDR3 here is CASSAPDRTRHGYTF. DNA of the CDR3: TGTGCCAGCAGCGCCCCGGACAGGACTCGGCATGGCTACACCTTC.